A selection of T cell receptor beta chains follows, all from one sample in a study of blood T cell repertoires in COVID-19. The protocol was immunoSEQ multiplex PCR, while the TCRdb copy is restricted to in-frame clones and leaves out a portion. The sample carries about 180,000 clones, over 80% recorded once. Input material: peripheral blood. Source of these receptors: a woman aged 40 to 49 with COVID-19, enrolled during active disease. Both conserved end residues are part of each CDR3. D genes are given only for firm matches. Expanded clones get a size class; other rows say once, few or many, or leave the size out.

j_call: TRBJ1-5; v_call: TRBV21-1; d_call: -; clone_size: -; cdr3_aa: CASRAHQPQHF; cdr3_nt: TGTGCCAGCAGGGCTCATCAGCCCCAGCATTTT
j_call: TRBJ1-1; v_call: TRBV6-5; d_call: TRBD1; clone_size: -; cdr3_aa: CASSTYRDSRNEAFF; cdr3_nt: TGTGCCAGCAGTACTTACCGGGACAGCCGAAATGAAGCTTTCTTT
j_call: TRBJ2-7; v_call: TRBV18; d_call: TRBD1; clone_size: -; cdr3_aa: CASSPRTGSSYEQYF; cdr3_nt: TGTGCCAGCTCACCCCGGACAGGGAGCTCCTACGAGCAGTACTTC
j_call: TRBJ2-6; v_call: TRBV11-2; d_call: -; clone_size: -; cdr3_aa: CASSPQTDYHSGANVLTF; cdr3_nt: TGTGCCAGCAGCCCCCAAACAGACTACCACTCTGGGGCCAACGTCCTGACTTTC
j_call: TRBJ2-7; v_call: TRBV27; d_call: TRBD2; clone_size: -; cdr3_aa: CASSFGSGSLLPPLNEQYF; cdr3_nt: TGTGCCAGCAGTTTCGGAAGCGGGAGCTTACTTCCGCCCCTCAACGAGCAGTACTTC
j_call: TRBJ1-2; v_call: TRBV7-2; d_call: TRBD1; clone_size: -; cdr3_aa: CASSLTLGQGPGYTF; cdr3_nt: TGTGCCAGCAGCTTAACCCTAGGACAGGGGCCTGGCTACACCTTC
j_call: TRBJ1-1; v_call: TRBV4-1; d_call: -; clone_size: -; cdr3_aa: CASSHPREEAFF; cdr3_nt: TGCGCCAGCAGCCATCCGAGGGAAGAAGCTTTCTTT
j_call: TRBJ1-6; v_call: TRBV6-6; d_call: TRBD1; clone_size: -; cdr3_aa: CASTYGTGGRNSPLHF; cdr3_nt: TGTGCCAGCACCTACGGGACAGGGGGAAGGAATTCACCCCTCCACTTT
j_call: TRBJ2-3; v_call: TRBV7-9; d_call: -; clone_size: once; cdr3_aa: CASSSLWGGQYF; cdr3_nt: TGTGCCAGCAGCTCCCTCTGGGGAGGGCAGTATTTT
j_call: TRBJ2-1; v_call: TRBV20-1; d_call: TRBD2; clone_size: -; cdr3_aa: CSGSGRGNLAGVVDEQFF; cdr3_nt: TGCAGTGGTAGTGGTAGGGGAAACCTAGCGGGAGTAGTTGATGAGCAGTTCTTC
j_call: TRBJ2-2; v_call: TRBV12-3/TRBV12-4; d_call: -; clone_size: -; cdr3_aa: CASSLVLGELFF; cdr3_nt: TGTGCCAGCAGTTTAGTTCTGGGGGAGCTGTTTTTT
j_call: TRBJ2-5; v_call: TRBV5-1; d_call: -; clone_size: -; cdr3_aa: CASSSPKGQETQYF; cdr3_nt: TGCGCCAGCAGCTCCCCCAAGGGGCAAGAGACCCAGTACTTC
j_call: TRBJ1-3; v_call: TRBV7-9; d_call: TRBD1; clone_size: -; cdr3_aa: CASSLGIGTAGNTIYF; cdr3_nt: TGTGCCAGCAGCTTAGGCATAGGGACAGCTGGAAACACCATATATTTT
j_call: TRBJ2-1; v_call: TRBV28; d_call: -; clone_size: -; cdr3_aa: CASSPTEGRYNEQFF; cdr3_nt: TGTGCCAGCAGTCCGACAGAAGGACGCTACAATGAGCAGTTCTTC
j_call: TRBJ2-7; v_call: TRBV5-4; d_call: TRBD2; clone_size: -; cdr3_aa: CASSLIGRVEEQYF; cdr3_nt: TGTGCCAGCAGCTTGATAGGGAGGGTTGAAGAGCAGTACTTC
j_call: TRBJ2-2; v_call: TRBV7-6; d_call: TRBD1; clone_size: -; cdr3_aa: CASSLRQGISTGELFF; cdr3_nt: TGTGCCAGCAGCTTGCGACAGGGAATAAGCACCGGGGAGCTGTTTTTT
j_call: TRBJ1-2; v_call: TRBV7-2; d_call: TRBD1; clone_size: once; cdr3_aa: CASRGQGAHYGYTF; cdr3_nt: TGTGCCAGCAGGGGACAGGGGGCCCACTATGGCTACACCTTC
j_call: TRBJ2-7; v_call: TRBV7-2; d_call: TRBD1; clone_size: -; cdr3_aa: CASSSSWTGPYEQYF; cdr3_nt: TGTGCCAGCAGCTCCTCCTGGACAGGTCCGTACGAGCAGTACTTC
j_call: TRBJ2-7; v_call: TRBV29-1; d_call: TRBD1; clone_size: -; cdr3_aa: CSVEDRQGADYEQYF; cdr3_nt: TGCAGCGTTGAAGATCGGCAGGGGGCTGACTACGAGCAGTACTTC
j_call: TRBJ2-2; v_call: TRBV5-1; d_call: TRBD1; clone_size: -; cdr3_aa: CASSPPQGAAGELFF; cdr3_nt: TGCGCCAGCAGCCCTCCTCAGGGGGCGGCCGGGGAGCTGTTTTTT
j_call: TRBJ1-4; v_call: TRBV4-1; d_call: TRBD1; clone_size: -; cdr3_aa: CASSPEGGRGGWEKLFF; cdr3_nt: TGCGCCAGCAGCCCAGAGGGGGGAAGAGGGGGCTGGGAAAAACTGTTTTTT
j_call: TRBJ1-2; v_call: TRBV19; d_call: -; clone_size: -; cdr3_aa: CASSAVHRTGNYGYTF; cdr3_nt: TGTGCCAGTAGTGCTGTACACCGTACAGGGAACTATGGCTACACCTTC
j_call: TRBJ1-3; v_call: TRBV9; d_call: -; clone_size: -; cdr3_aa: CASSALGESGNTIYF; cdr3_nt: TGTGCCAGCAGCGCCTTAGGGGAATCTGGAAACACCATATATTTT
j_call: TRBJ1-5; v_call: TRBV19; d_call: TRBD1; clone_size: -; cdr3_aa: CASRDRGVGNQPQHF; cdr3_nt: TGTGCCAGTAGGGACAGGGGCGTCGGCAATCAGCCCCAGCATTTT
j_call: TRBJ1-1; v_call: TRBV5-4; d_call: -; clone_size: -; cdr3_aa: CASSLEGVGTEAFF; cdr3_nt: TGTGCCAGCAGCTTGGAAGGGGTTGGCACTGAAGCTTTCTTT
j_call: TRBJ1-2; v_call: TRBV6-5; d_call: -; clone_size: -; cdr3_aa: CASSSHEAANYGYTF; cdr3_nt: TGTGCCAGCTCCTCCCATGAGGCAGCTAACTATGGCTACACCTTC
j_call: TRBJ1-2; v_call: TRBV6-5; d_call: -; clone_size: few; cdr3_aa: CASSPSGGAVYGYTF; cdr3_nt: TGTGCCAGCAGCCCATCGGGGGGCGCGGTCTATGGCTACACCTTC
j_call: TRBJ1-6; v_call: TRBV2; d_call: TRBD1; clone_size: few; cdr3_aa: CASTYRGRRSSYNSPLHF; cdr3_nt: TGTGCCAGCACCTACAGGGGGCGAAGGAGCTCCTATAATTCACCCCTCCACTTT
j_call: TRBJ1-1; v_call: TRBV24-1; d_call: -; clone_size: -; cdr3_aa: CATSDPTRGGTEAFF; cdr3_nt: TGTGCCACCAGTGATCCCACCCGGGGAGGAACTGAAGCTTTCTTT
j_call: TRBJ2-1; v_call: TRBV4-1; d_call: -; clone_size: few; cdr3_aa: CASSQEVRLEGTWQFF; cdr3_nt: TGCGCCAGCAGCCAAGAGGTGAGGCTAGAAGGTACGTGGCAGTTCTTC
j_call: TRBJ1-1; v_call: TRBV27; d_call: -; clone_size: once; cdr3_aa: CASSKRGGSMNTEAFF; cdr3_nt: TGTGCCAGCTCTAAAAGAGGGGGAAGCATGAACACTGAAGCTTTCTTT
j_call: TRBJ2-7; v_call: TRBV3-1/TRBV3-2; d_call: TRBD1; clone_size: -; cdr3_aa: CASSPGTGLFEQYF; cdr3_nt: TGTGCCAGCAGCCCCGGGACAGGGCTTTTCGAGCAGTACTTC
j_call: TRBJ2-5; v_call: TRBV18; d_call: TRBD2; clone_size: -; cdr3_aa: CASSPGGLARETQYF; cdr3_nt: TGTGCCAGCTCACCCGGGGGACTAGCGAGGGAGACCCAGTACTTC
j_call: TRBJ2-7; v_call: TRBV5-1; d_call: TRBD1; clone_size: -; cdr3_aa: CASRVGGQAYEQYF; cdr3_nt: TGCGCCAGCAGGGTCGGGGGACAGGCCTACGAGCAGTACTTC
j_call: TRBJ2-2; v_call: TRBV27; d_call: -; clone_size: -; cdr3_aa: CASSFLPQGGAGELFF; cdr3_nt: TGTGCCAGCAGTTTTCTACCACAGGGAGGGGCCGGGGAGCTGTTTTTT
j_call: TRBJ2-7; v_call: TRBV5-6; d_call: TRBD2; clone_size: -; cdr3_aa: CASSFLAGIYEQYF; cdr3_nt: TGTGCCAGCAGCTTCCTAGCGGGGATCTACGAGCAGTACTTC
j_call: TRBJ1-5; v_call: TRBV18; d_call: -; clone_size: -; cdr3_aa: CASAGGMGTQPQHF; cdr3_nt: TGTGCCAGCGCCGGGGGGATGGGAACCCAGCCCCAGCATTTT
j_call: TRBJ1-3; v_call: TRBV7-7; d_call: -; clone_size: -; cdr3_aa: CASSSYRVKGSGNTIYF; cdr3_nt: TGTGCCAGCAGCTCCTACAGGGTTAAGGGCTCTGGAAACACCATATATTTT
j_call: TRBJ2-1; v_call: TRBV9; d_call: -; clone_size: few; cdr3_aa: CASSPRDYNEQFF; cdr3_nt: TGTGCCAGCAGCCCCCGGGACTACAATGAGCAGTTCTTC
j_call: TRBJ2-7; v_call: TRBV21-1; d_call: -; clone_size: few; cdr3_aa: CASSFRLAGAKYF; cdr3_nt: TGTGCCAGCAGCTTCCGACTAGCGGGAGCCAAGTACTTC
j_call: TRBJ1-2; v_call: TRBV29-1; d_call: -; clone_size: -; cdr3_aa: CSVVAQRGGYTF; cdr3_nt: TGCAGCGTTGTCGCACAAAGGGGAGGCTACACCTTC
j_call: TRBJ1-1; v_call: TRBV11-3; d_call: -; clone_size: -; cdr3_aa: CASSRRVEGNTEAFF; cdr3_nt: TGTGCCAGCAGCCGCCGGGTGGAGGGGAACACTGAAGCTTTCTTT
j_call: TRBJ2-1; v_call: TRBV19; d_call: -; clone_size: -; cdr3_aa: CAKRDIHNEQFF; cdr3_nt: TGTGCCAAACGGGACATTCACAATGAGCAGTTCTTC
j_call: TRBJ2-3; v_call: TRBV7-9; d_call: TRBD1; clone_size: -; cdr3_aa: CASILAGTGGTDTQYF; cdr3_nt: TGTGCCAGCATCCTGGCGGGGACAGGGGGCACAGATACGCAGTATTTT
j_call: TRBJ1-2; v_call: TRBV6-2/TRBV6-3; d_call: -; clone_size: -; cdr3_aa: CASSYSSGGFGYTF; cdr3_nt: TGTGCCAGCAGTTACTCGTCGGGGGGGTTTGGCTACACCTTC
j_call: TRBJ2-5; v_call: TRBV6-4; d_call: -; clone_size: -; cdr3_aa: CASSESTGAAETQYF; cdr3_nt: TGTGCCAGCAGTGAAAGTACGGGAGCAGCTGAGACCCAGTACTTC
j_call: TRBJ1-4; v_call: TRBV7-2; d_call: TRBD1; clone_size: -; cdr3_aa: CASSPRTGGLEKLFF; cdr3_nt: TGTGCCAGCAGCCCCCGGACAGGGGGCTTAGAAAAACTGTTTTTT
j_call: TRBJ1-4; v_call: TRBV7-2; d_call: -; clone_size: -; cdr3_aa: CASSRSLQGQKLFF; cdr3_nt: TGTGCCAGCAGCCGTAGCCTACAGGGACAAAAACTGTTTTTT
j_call: TRBJ1-1; v_call: TRBV28; d_call: -; clone_size: -; cdr3_aa: CASSLIHQGTEAFF; cdr3_nt: TGTGCCAGCAGTTTAATACACCAGGGGACTGAAGCTTTCTTT
j_call: TRBJ1-4; v_call: TRBV7-9; d_call: TRBD1; clone_size: -; cdr3_aa: CASSLETGSTNEKLFF; cdr3_nt: TGTGCCAGCAGCTTAGAGACAGGGTCAACTAATGAAAAACTGTTTTTT
j_call: TRBJ2-3; v_call: TRBV5-1; d_call: -; clone_size: -; cdr3_aa: CASSFSTSSTDTQYF; cdr3_nt: TGCGCCAGCAGCTTTTCGACTAGTAGCACAGATACGCAGTATTTT
j_call: TRBJ2-7; v_call: TRBV28; d_call: -; clone_size: -; cdr3_aa: CASRPEGALKNEQYF; cdr3_nt: TGTGCCAGCAGACCGGAGGGGGCCCTTAAGAACGAGCAGTACTTC
j_call: TRBJ2-3; v_call: TRBV28; d_call: -; clone_size: -; cdr3_aa: CASQTSIGARSTDTQYF; cdr3_nt: TGTGCCAGCCAGACTTCTATCGGCGCTAGAAGCACAGATACGCAGTATTTT
j_call: TRBJ1-5; v_call: TRBV9; d_call: -; clone_size: -; cdr3_aa: CASSVYSNQPQHF; cdr3_nt: TGTGCCAGCAGCGTGTATAGCAATCAGCCCCAGCATTTT
j_call: TRBJ1-2; v_call: TRBV27; d_call: TRBD1; clone_size: -; cdr3_aa: CASYTGASYGYTF; cdr3_nt: TGTGCCAGCTATACAGGGGCCAGTTATGGCTACACCTTC
j_call: TRBJ1-5; v_call: TRBV6-1; d_call: -; clone_size: -; cdr3_aa: CASSEDASRHF; cdr3_nt: TGTGCCAGCAGTGAAGATGCCTCGCGGCATTTT
j_call: TRBJ2-7; v_call: TRBV5-4; d_call: TRBD2; clone_size: -; cdr3_aa: CASSIGGLAGARYYEQYF; cdr3_nt: TGTGCCAGCAGCATCGGCGGACTAGCGGGGGCCCGATACTACGAGCAGTACTTC
j_call: TRBJ1-1; v_call: TRBV19; d_call: -; clone_size: -; cdr3_aa: CASSPGRGNTEAFF; cdr3_nt: TGTGCCAGTAGTCCTGGACGGGGGAACACTGAAGCTTTCTTT
j_call: TRBJ1-2; v_call: TRBV3-1/TRBV3-2; d_call: -; clone_size: -; cdr3_aa: CASSQEAGLRGYTF; cdr3_nt: TGTGCCAGCAGCCAAGAGGCGGGGTTACGTGGCTACACCTTC
j_call: TRBJ2-6; v_call: TRBV28; d_call: -; clone_size: -; cdr3_aa: CASNSNSGANVLTF; cdr3_nt: TGTGCCAGCAACTCTAACTCTGGGGCCAACGTCCTGACTTTC